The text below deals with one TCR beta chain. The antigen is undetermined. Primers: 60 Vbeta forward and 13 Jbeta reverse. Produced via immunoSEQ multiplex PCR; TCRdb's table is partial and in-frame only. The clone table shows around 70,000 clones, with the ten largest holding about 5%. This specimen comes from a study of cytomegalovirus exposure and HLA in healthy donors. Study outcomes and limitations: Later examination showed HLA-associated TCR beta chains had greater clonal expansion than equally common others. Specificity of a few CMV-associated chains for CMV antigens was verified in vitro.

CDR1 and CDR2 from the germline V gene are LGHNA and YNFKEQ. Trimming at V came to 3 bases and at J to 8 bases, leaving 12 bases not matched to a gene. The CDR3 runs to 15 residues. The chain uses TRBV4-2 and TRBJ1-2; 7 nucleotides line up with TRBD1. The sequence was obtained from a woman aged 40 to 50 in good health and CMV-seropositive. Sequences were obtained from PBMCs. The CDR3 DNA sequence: TGTGCCAGCAGCCAGGGGACAGTGACGAAGAACGGCTACACCTTC. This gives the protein CASSQGTVTKNGYTF.